The subject of this entry is one T cell receptor (beta chain). The V gene end was trimmed by 7 bases and the J gene end by 4 bases; junction bases not matched to a gene: 9. CDR1 and CDR2 (germline): SEHNR, FQNEAQ (reference sequence). CDR3 length: 14 amino acids. The data are from a study of blood T cell repertoires in COVID-19. Study in general: The cDNA or gDNA used as material had been derived from T cells, B-cell-depleted T cells, or PBMCs.

TCRdb's table, derived via immunoSEQ multiplex PCR, lists solely in-frame clones and lacks some. The top ten clones hold under 2.5% of a sample with around 270,000 clones, 75% to 90% of them seen once. J is TRBJ2-7 and V is TRBV7-9; 8 bases are shared with TRBD2. The sequence was collected from a young man with active or convalescent COVID-19. The sequenced material came from peripheral blood. The CDR3 nucleotides read TGTGCCAGCAATTTAGCGGGGCTCCATTACGAGCAGTACTTC. It translates to CASNLAGLHYEQYF.